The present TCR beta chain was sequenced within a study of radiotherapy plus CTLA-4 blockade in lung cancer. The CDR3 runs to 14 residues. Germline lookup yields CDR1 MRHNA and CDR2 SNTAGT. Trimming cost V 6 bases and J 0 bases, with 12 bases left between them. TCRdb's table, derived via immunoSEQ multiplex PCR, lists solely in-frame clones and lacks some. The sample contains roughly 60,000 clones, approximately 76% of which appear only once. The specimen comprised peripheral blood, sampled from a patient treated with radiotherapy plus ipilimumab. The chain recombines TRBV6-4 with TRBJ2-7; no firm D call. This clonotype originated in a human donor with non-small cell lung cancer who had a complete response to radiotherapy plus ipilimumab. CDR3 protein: CASSLYQDSYEQYF. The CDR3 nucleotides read TGTGCCAGCAGCCTTTATCAGGACTCCTACGAGCAGTACTTC.